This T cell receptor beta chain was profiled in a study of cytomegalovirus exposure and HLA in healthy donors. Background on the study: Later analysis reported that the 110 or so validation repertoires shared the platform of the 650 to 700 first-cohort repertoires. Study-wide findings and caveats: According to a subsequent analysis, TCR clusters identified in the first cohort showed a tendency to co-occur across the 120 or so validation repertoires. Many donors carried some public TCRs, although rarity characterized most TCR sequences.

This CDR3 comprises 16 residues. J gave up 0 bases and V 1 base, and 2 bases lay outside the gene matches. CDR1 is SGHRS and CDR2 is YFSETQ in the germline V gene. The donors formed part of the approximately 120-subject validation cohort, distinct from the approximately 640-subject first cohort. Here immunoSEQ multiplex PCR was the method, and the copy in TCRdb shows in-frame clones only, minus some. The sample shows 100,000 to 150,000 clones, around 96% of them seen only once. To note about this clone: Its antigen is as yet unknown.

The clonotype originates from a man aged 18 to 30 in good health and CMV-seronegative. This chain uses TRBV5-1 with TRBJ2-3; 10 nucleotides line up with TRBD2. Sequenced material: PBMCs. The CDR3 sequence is CASSLTSGVSTDTQYF. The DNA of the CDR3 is TGCGCCAGCAGCTTGACTAGCGGGGTTAGCACAGATACGCAGTATTTT.